The entry that follows covers one TCR beta chain sequence. Profiling relied on immunoSEQ multiplex PCR, and the TCRdb table lists in-frame clones only, not all of them. The sample records 2 million to 2.5 million clones, approximately 95% being singletons. The source of the sample is a study of shared clonotypes between healthy human individuals. Study background: Per donor, CD8 memory used one plate, CD8 naive used two, CD4 memory used three and CD4 naive used three.

This CDR3 contains 15 residues. Trimming took 4 bases from V and 2 from J, leaving 14 bases between them. Germline V gene lookup returns CDR1 SEHNR and CDR2 FQNEAQ (reference sequence). Healthy adults negative for HIV, lacking recent acute infections or vaccinations, served as donors. The sequence was obtained from a man aged 18 to 29 in good health. Sequencing was performed on naive CD4+ T cells sorted from blood. Subset reported: CD45RA+ positively selected. The rearrangement joins TRBV7-9 to TRBJ2-5, with unresolved D. The CDR3 is CASSSQWGLQETQYF. CDR3 nucleotide sequence: TGTGCCAGCAGCTCCCAGTGGGGTCTTCAAGAGACCCAGTACTTC.